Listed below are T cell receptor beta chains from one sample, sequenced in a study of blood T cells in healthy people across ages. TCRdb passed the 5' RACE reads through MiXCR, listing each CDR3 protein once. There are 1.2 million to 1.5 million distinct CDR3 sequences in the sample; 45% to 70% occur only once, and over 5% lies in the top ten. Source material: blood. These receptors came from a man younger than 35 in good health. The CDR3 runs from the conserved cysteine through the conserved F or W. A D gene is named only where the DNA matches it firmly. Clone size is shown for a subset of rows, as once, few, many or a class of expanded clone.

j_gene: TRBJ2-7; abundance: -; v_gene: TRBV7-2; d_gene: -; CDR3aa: CASSSSYGPIENEQYF; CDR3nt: TGTGCCAGCAGCTCCTCGTATGGGCCCATCGAGAACGAGCAGTACTTC
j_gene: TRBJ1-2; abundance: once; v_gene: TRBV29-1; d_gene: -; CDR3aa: CSVDRRGSQADPLYGYTF; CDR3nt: TGCAGCGTTGATCGGCGGGGCAGCCAAGCCGACCCCCTTTATGGCTACACCTTC
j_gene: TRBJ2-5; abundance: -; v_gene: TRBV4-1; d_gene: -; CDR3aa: CASSQASGSWGETQYF; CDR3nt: TGCGCCAGCAGCCAAGCGTCAGGTTCGTGGGGGGAGACCCAGTACTTC
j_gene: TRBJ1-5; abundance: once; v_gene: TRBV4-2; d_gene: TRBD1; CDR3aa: CASSPSDRVEGQPQHF; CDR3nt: TGTGCCAGCAGCCCCTCGGACAGGGTAGAGGGTCAGCCCCAGCATTTT
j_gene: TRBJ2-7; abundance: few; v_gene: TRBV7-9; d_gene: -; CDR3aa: CASSLARVEETQYF; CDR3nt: TGTGCCAGCAGCTTAGCGCGGGTCGAAGAGACTCAGTACTTC
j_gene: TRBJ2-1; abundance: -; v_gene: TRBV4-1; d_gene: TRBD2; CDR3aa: CASSQLRGDNEQFF; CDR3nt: TGCGCCAGCAGCCAATTGCGGGGGGACAATGAGCAGTTCTTC
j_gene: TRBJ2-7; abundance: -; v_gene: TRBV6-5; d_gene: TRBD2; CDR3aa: CASSSPGLAVHEQYF; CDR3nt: TGTGCCAGCAGTTCCCCCGGACTAGCTGTCCACGAGCAGTACTTC
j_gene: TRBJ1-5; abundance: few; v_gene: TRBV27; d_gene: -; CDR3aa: CASSLFPGSGNQPQHF; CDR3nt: TGTGCCAGCAGTTTATTTCCGGGGAGCGGCAATCAGCCCCAGCATTTT
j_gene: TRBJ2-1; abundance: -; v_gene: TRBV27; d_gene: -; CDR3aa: CASSLSLSNEQFF; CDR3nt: TGTGCCAGCAGTTTGAGCTTAAGCAATGAGCAGTTCTTC
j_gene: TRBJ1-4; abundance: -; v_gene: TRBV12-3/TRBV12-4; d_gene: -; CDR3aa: CASSPGRPTNEKLFF; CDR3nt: TGTGCCAGCAGTCCAGGAAGACCAACTAATGAAAAACTGTTTTTT
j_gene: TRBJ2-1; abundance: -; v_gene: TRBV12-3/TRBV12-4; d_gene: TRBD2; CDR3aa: CASSYLAGASEQFF; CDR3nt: TGTGCCAGCAGCTATCTAGCGGGGGCCAGTGAGCAGTTCTTC
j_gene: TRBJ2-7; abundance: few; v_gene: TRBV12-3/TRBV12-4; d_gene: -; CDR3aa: CASRPDTDEQYF; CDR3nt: TGTGCCAGCAGACCGGACACTGACGAGCAGTACTTC
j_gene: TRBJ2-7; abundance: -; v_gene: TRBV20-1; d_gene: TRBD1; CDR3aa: CSAQQGDPREQYF; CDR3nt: TGCAGTGCTCAACAGGGGGACCCTAGGGAGCAGTACTTC
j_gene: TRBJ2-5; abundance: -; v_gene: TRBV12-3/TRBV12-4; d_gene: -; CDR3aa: CASSLRRRGNEQYF; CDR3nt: TGTGCCAGCAGTTTGCGTAGGCGGGGCAATGAGCAGTACTTC
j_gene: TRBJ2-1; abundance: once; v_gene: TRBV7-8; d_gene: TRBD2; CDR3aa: CASSLGLAMSSYNEQFF; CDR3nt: TGTGCCAGCAGCTTAGGACTAGCGATGAGCTCCTACAATGAGCAGTTCTTC
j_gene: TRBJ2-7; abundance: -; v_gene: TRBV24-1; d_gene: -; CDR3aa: CATSGTGRNEQYF; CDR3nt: TGTGCCACTAGCGGGACAGGGAGGAACGAGCAGTACTTC
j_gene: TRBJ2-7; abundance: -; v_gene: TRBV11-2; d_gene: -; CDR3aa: CASSRYLQGAEQYF; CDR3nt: TGTGCCAGCAGCCGATATCTCCAGGGTGCCGAGCAGTACTTC
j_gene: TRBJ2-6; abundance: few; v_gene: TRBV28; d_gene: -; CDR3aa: CASSLRGRPLRANVLTF; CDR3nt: TGTGCCAGCAGTTTAAGAGGACGGCCCTTGAGGGCCAACGTCCTGACTTTC
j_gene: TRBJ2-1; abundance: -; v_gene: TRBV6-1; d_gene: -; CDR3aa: CASSVGNPQFF; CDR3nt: TGTGCCAGCAGTGTCGGCAACCCGCAGTTCTTC
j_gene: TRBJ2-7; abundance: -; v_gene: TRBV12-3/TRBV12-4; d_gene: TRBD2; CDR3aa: CASSFVAGPYEQYF; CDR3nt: TGTGCCAGCAGTTTTGTAGCGGGACCTTACGAGCAGTACTTC
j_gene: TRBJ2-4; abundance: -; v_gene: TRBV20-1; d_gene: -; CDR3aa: CSARDLWLAKNIQYF; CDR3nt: TGCAGTGCTAGAGATCTCTGGCTAGCCAAAAACATTCAGTACTTC
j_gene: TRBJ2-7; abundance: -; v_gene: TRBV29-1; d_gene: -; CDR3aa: CSVALAADEQYF; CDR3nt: TGCAGCGTTGCTTTGGCCGCTGACGAGCAGTACTTC
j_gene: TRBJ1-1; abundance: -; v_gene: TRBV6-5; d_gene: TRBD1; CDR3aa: CASGEGQTNTEAFF; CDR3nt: TGTGCCAGCGGAGAGGGACAGACGAACACTGAAGCTTTCTTT
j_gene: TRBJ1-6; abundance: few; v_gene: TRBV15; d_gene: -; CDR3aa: CATSRVPNSPLHF; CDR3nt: TGTGCCACCAGCAGAGTCCCTAATTCACCCCTCCACTTT
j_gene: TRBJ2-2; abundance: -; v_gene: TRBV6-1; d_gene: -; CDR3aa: CASSTYRGKVNTGELFF; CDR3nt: TGTGCCAGCAGTACATATAGGGGGAAAGTGAACACCGGGGAGCTGTTTTTT
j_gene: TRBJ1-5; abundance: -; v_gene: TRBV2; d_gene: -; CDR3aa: CASSDEVYSNQPQHF; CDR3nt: TGTGCCAGCAGTGATGAGGTTTATAGCAATCAGCCCCAGCATTTT
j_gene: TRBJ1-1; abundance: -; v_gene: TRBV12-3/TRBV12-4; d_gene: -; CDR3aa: CASSFSILEAFF; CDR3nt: TGTGCCAGCAGTTTCAGTATCCTCGAAGCTTTCTTT
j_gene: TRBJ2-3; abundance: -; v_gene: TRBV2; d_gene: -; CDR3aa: CASSTGGRSTDTQYF; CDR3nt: TGTGCCAGCAGTACTGGGGGGCGAAGCACAGATACGCAGTATTTT
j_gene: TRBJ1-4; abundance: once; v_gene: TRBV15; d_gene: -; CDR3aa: CATSRSSKEKLFF; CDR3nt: TGTGCCACCAGCAGATCTTCAAAGGAAAAACTGTTTTTT
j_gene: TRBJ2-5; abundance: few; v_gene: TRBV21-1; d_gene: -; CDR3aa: CASSKREASGQETQYF; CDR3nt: TGTGCCAGCAGCAAACGGGAAGCTAGCGGACAAGAGACCCAGTACTTC
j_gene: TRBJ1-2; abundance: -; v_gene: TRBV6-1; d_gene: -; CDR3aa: CASRSQGNYGYTF; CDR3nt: TGTGCCAGCAGGTCACAGGGAAACTATGGCTACACCTTC
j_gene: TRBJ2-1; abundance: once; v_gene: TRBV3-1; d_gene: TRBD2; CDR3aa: CASSQGGRPAGNEQFF; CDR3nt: TGTGCCAGCAGCCAAGGCGGGAGGCCCGCCGGAAATGAGCAGTTCTTC
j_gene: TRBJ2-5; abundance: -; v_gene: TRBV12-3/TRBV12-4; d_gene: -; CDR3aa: CAGSSGDHKETQYF; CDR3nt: TGTGCCGGCAGTTCTGGGGACCATAAAGAGACCCAGTACTTC